This TCR beta chain was sequenced in a study of Ad26.COV2.S vaccination and SARS-CoV-2 variants. Germline-derived CDR1 and CDR2 are GTSNPN and SVGIG (reference sequence). The CDR3 is 12 residues long. With 3 bases removed from V and 7 bases from J, the gap between germline ends came to 13 bases. The sample's treatment: about 20 received Ad26.COV2.S at low or high dose, single or two shots; about 5 received placebo; per-sample allocation not given. Each sample was drawn 63 days after the first injection (of vaccine or placebo). Repertoires were generated with immunoSEQ multiplex PCR, while TCRdb's copy carries only in-frame clones and drops some. The sample yields roughly 500,000 clones, around nine tenths seen once.

The material sequenced was peripheral blood, taken in a trial of Ad26.COV2.S vaccine versus placebo. The chain recombines TRBV30 with TRBJ2-7, with D maybe TRBD2 (7 bases). The clonotype was recovered from a person aged 18 to 65 who received the Ad26.COV2.S COVID-19 vaccine or a placebo. The CDR3 region has the DNA TGTGCCTGGAGACGAGGGAGGGGGGAGCAGTACTTC. Protein product: CAWRRGRGEQYF. Complete variable domain (other parts from reference TRBV30 and TRBJ2-7): SQTIHQWPATLVQPVGSPLSLECTVEGTSNPNLYWYRQAAGRGLQLLFYSVGIGQISSEVPQNLSASRPQDRQFILSSKKLLLSDSGFYLCAWRRGRGEQYFGPGTRLTVT.